Listed here are 17 T cell receptor beta chains from one sample, sequenced in a study of T cell responses to AZD1222 COVID-19 vaccine. The table came from immunoSEQ multiplex PCR; TCRdb's copy has only in-frame clones and leaves some out. Of about 130,000 clones listed, roughly 85% are singletons. The starting material was peripheral blood, obtained on day 0 of AZD1222 vaccination. The receptors originated from an adult in good health.

This chain links TRBV4-2 with TRBJ2-1; D gene uncertain. This CDR3 has 11 residues. The V gene's germline CDR1 is LGHNA and CDR2 YNFKEQ. Trimming stripped 1 base from V and 10 bases from J, with 5 bases between. In DNA, the CDR3 is TGTGCCAGCAGCCAAGTCACGGAGCAGTTCTTC. Translated, it gives CASSQVTEQFF.

V and J are TRBV7-2 and TRBJ1-2; unclear D gene. Germline V gene lookup returns CDR1 SGHTA and CDR2 FQGNSA. The germline V and J ends were trimmed by 3 bases and 2 bases, with 7 bases remaining between them. This CDR3 has 13 amino acids. CDR3 amino acids: CASSFGPNYGYTF. Written as DNA, the CDR3 is TGTGCCAGCAGCTTTGGACCCAACTATGGCTACACCTTC.

The genes are TRBV4-1 and TRBJ1-5; TRBD1 agrees at 8 bases. CDR1 is MGHRA and CDR2 is YSYEKL in the germline V gene. V lost 4 bases and J lost 7; bases outside the gene matches: 12. The CDR3 is made up of 16 amino acids. CDR3: CASSRNPTGDYQPQHF. In DNA form, the CDR3 reads TGCGCCAGCAGCCGAAATCCGACAGGGGATTACCAGCCCCAGCATTTT.

The gene calls are TRBV28 and TRBJ2-2; D is undetermined. The germline V gene encodes CDR1 MDHEN and CDR2 SYDVKM. Trimming took off 9 bases at V and 15 bases at J, with 26 bases between the two ends. The CDR3 is made up of 14 amino acids. This chain's CDR3 is CASCPPQASIGMFF. CDR3 coding DNA: TGTGCCAGTTGCCCCCCGCAGGCCTCTATAGGGATGTTTTTT. The variable domain in full, with the rest retrieved from reference TRBV28 and TRBJ2-2, is DVKVTQSSRYLVKRTGEKVFLECVQDMDHENMFWYRQDPGLGLRLIYFSYDVKMKEKGDIPEGYSVSREKKERFSLILESASTNQTSMYLCASCPPQASIGMFFGEGSRLTVL.

The J gene is TRBJ2-3, the V gene TRBV10-2, with TRBD1 identical over 8 bases. Germline V gene sequence: CDR1 WSHSY, CDR2 SAAADI. J was trimmed by 1 base and V by 6 bases; bases with no gene match: 3. The CDR3 runs 14 residues. As DNA, the CDR3 is TGCGCCAGCAGAATGACAGGGGGCACAGATACGCAGTATTTT. Residues: CASRMTGGTDTQYF.

As DNA, the CDR3 is TGTGCCAGCAGGGGGAAGGGGGGACCGACCCCCATCGAAGCTTTCTTT. Its translation is CASRGKGGPTPIEAFF. The chain uses TRBV27 and TRBJ1-1; D may be TRBD1 (6 bases). This CDR3 spans 16 amino acids. The germline V and J ends were trimmed by 6 bases and 8 bases, with 25 bases remaining between them. Germline CDR1 is MNHEY and CDR2 is SMNVEV (reference sequence).

This clone was seen a handful of times. CDR3 bases: TGTGCCAGCTCACCTACGACGGGGAGCTCCTACGAGCAGTACTTC. Encoded protein: CASSPTTGSSYEQYF. The V and J genes are TRBV18 and TRBJ2-7; possibly TRBD2 for D (5 bases). The germline V gene encodes CDR1 KGHSH and CDR2 LQKENI. Trimming stripped 3 bases from V and 0 bases from J, with 12 bases between. The CDR3 runs to 15 residues.

The V and J genes are TRBV5-1 and TRBJ1-2; TRBD1 matches 7 bases. Germline V CDR1 and CDR2: SGHRS, YFSETQ. The trim removed 1 base at V and 1 base at J, leaving 7 bases unmatched. The CDR3 is 16 amino acids. The DNA for the CDR3 is TGCGCCAGCAGCTTGTCGGTGACAGGGTATAACTATGGCTACACCTTC. This translates into CASSLSVTGYNYGYTF.

This clone was detected once. The chain recombines TRBV12-3 or TRBV12-4 with TRBJ1-2; maybe TRBD1 (5 bases). V lost 6 bases, J lost 0 bases, and 8 bases lay in between. The CDR3 is made up of 13 amino acids. CDR3 region: CASRPGSNYGYTF. The CDR3 DNA sequence: TGTGCCAGCAGACCAGGGTCTAACTATGGCTACACCTTC.

The rearrangement links TRBV7-9 to TRBJ1-1, with unresolved D. Trimming shortened V by 8 bases and J by 1 base, and 11 bases separated the two germline ends. CDR1 is SEHNR and CDR2 is FQNEAQ in the germline V gene (reference sequence). This CDR3 has 13 residues. The CDR3 loop is CASGFFRNTEAFF. Written as DNA, the CDR3 is TGTGCCAGCGGGTTTTTCCGGAACACTGAAGCTTTCTTT.

The chain recombines TRBV10-1 with TRBJ2-7; 8 bases are a match to TRBD1. Germline lookup yields CDR1 WNHNN and CDR2 SYGVQD (reference sequence). V lost 2 bases, J lost 1 base, and 1 base stayed unmatched. The CDR3 has 14 amino acids. CDR3 in amino acids: CASSETGGSYEQYF. CDR3 nucleotides: TGCGCCAGCAGTGAGACAGGGGGATCCTACGAGCAGTACTTC.

This clone was seen a few times. The chain carries TRBV6-6 and TRBJ1-1, with a weak D call TRBD1 (5 bases). Germline CDR1 reads MNHNY; CDR2 reads SVGAGI (reference sequence). The CDR3 length is 14 residues. The V end was cut by 1 base, the J end by 6 bases, with 12 bases between. Here the CDR3 DNA reads TGTGCCAGCAGTTACTTGTTGGGAGGGGCTGAAGCTTTCTTT. Translation gives CASSYLLGGAEAFF.

The CDR3 protein is CASSDSGHETGKTEAFF. In DNA form, the CDR3 reads TGTGCCAGCAGTGACTCAGGGCACGAGACCGGGAAAACTGAAGCTTTCTTT. The chain recombines TRBV6-4 with TRBJ1-1; D is ambiguous. Germline CDR1 reads MRHNA; CDR2 reads SNTAGT. The CDR3 contains 17 residues. V lost 0 bases and J lost 5, with 19 bases in between.

This chain joins TRBV7-9 and TRBJ1-3; no clear D. The V and J ends lost 5 bases and 0 bases respectively, with 8 bases between them. The CDR3 runs to 14 residues. Germline CDR1 is SEHNR and CDR2 is FQNEAQ (reference sequence). DNA for the CDR3: TGTGCCAGCAGCCCTGTCAACTCTGGAAACACCATATATTTT. As protein: CASSPVNSGNTIYF.

The chain couples TRBV5-4 to TRBJ2-5, with 8 bases fitting TRBD2. Trimming removed 2 bases from V and 5 bases from J; junction bases left unmatched: 11. From germline, CDR1 is SGHNT and CDR2 YYREEE (reference sequence). This CDR3 is built from 16 residues. CDR3 region: CASSFVTGGPGETQYF. CDR3 sequence (DNA): TGTGCCAGCAGCTTCGTTACGGGGGGGCCGGGGGAGACCCAGTACTTC.

V usage is TRBV5-1 and J usage is TRBJ2-5, with 10 positions matching TRBD2. Germline-derived CDR1 and CDR2 are SGHRS and YFSETQ. The CDR3 sequence is 16 residues long. With 0 bases clipped from V and 9 bases from J, the junction kept 11 bases outside the gene matches. In DNA form, the CDR3 reads TGCGCCAGCAGCTTGGATCCTAGCGGGGGTTATTTGGCCCAGTACTTC. It is translated as CASSLDPSGGYLAQYF.

The chain uses TRBV2 and TRBJ2-5, with D possibly being TRBD2 (5 bases). CDR3 size: 12 residues. CDR1 is SNHLY, CDR2 FYNNEI, per germline. The V end lost 11 bases, the J end lost 2 bases, and 12 bases lay between the germline ends. The CDR3: CAWSGTQETQYF. CDR3 nucleotide sequence: TGTGCCTGGAGCGGAACACAAGAGACCCAGTACTTC.